The 5 T cell receptor beta chains given below trace back to one sample, sequenced in a study of CD8 T cells in Susac syndrome. With random hexamers, about 0.5 to 1 ug RNA was reverse transcribed. A single record per CDR3 protein comes from TCRdb applying MiXCR to the immunoSEQ multiplex PCR reads. The sample has about 120,000 distinct CDR3 sequences; 96% are singletons. Sequencing was carried out using CD4+ T cells from PBMCs. The source of these receptors is a human donor with Susac syndrome.

The V call is TRBV5-1, the J call TRBJ2-7; D perhaps matches TRBD1 (6 bases). Trimming shortened V by 3 bases and J by 3 bases, and 13 bases separated the two germline ends. The CDR3 extends over 14 amino acids. Germline loops: CDR1 SGHRS, CDR2 YFSETQ. CDR3 DNA: TGCGCCAGCAGCTCAGACAGGTCAATCTACGAGCAGTACTTC. This translates into CASSSDRSIYEQYF.

This sequence joins TRBV7-6 and TRBJ1-3; D gene ambiguous. The CDR3 length is 12 residues. Germline V gene sequence: CDR1 SGHVS, CDR2 FNYEAQ. V was shortened by 5 bases and J by 2 bases, with 4 bases between the two germline ends. The CDR3 DNA reads TGTGCCAGCAGCGATGCTGGAAACACCATATATTTT. This codes for CASSDAGNTIYF.

The gene calls are TRBV30 and TRBJ2-1; 7 bases map to TRBD2. CDR1 is GTSNPN and CDR2 is SVGIG in the germline V gene (reference sequence). V was clipped by 7 bases and J by 5 bases; unmatched bases: 11. This CDR3 is 14 amino acids long. The CDR3 region is CAYKAGTEDNEQFF. The DNA of the CDR3 is TGTGCCTACAAAGCGGGAACGGAGGACAATGAGCAGTTCTTC.

The CDR3 reads CASSFERTGTYNEQFF. The CDR3 nucleotides are TGTGCCAGCAGCTTCGAGCGGACAGGGACCTACAATGAGCAGTTCTTC. This chain joins TRBV3-1 and TRBJ2-1, with TRBD1 matching over 8 bases. This CDR3 has 16 amino acids. J gave up 2 bases and V 5 bases, and 8 bases lay outside the gene matches. Germline V lookup: CDR1 LGHDT, CDR2 YNNKEL (reference sequence).

The chain joins TRBV30 to TRBJ1-1, with D possibly TRBD1 on 6 matching bases. This CDR3 has 12 amino acids. Germline V gives CDR1 GTSNPN, CDR2 SVGIG (reference sequence). V lost 7 bases, J lost 1 base, and 10 bases lay in between. CDR3 in amino acids: CAYQGWNTEAFF. The CDR3 bases are TGTGCCTATCAGGGGTGGAACACTGAAGCTTTCTTT.